Listed here are 23 T cell receptor beta chains from one sample, sequenced in a study of blood T cell repertoires in COVID-19 (dated by TCRdb to about 2020). Library preparation used the immunoSEQ multiplex PCR assay. TCRdb mirrors the immuneACCESS table, restricted to in-frame sequences. Some clones are absent from its copies; in checked studies, under half trace to an unresolved V gene, and the reason for the others is unknown. This sample comprises approximately 110,000 clones, more than 80% of them detected only once. Roughly 9.4% of the sample is held by the ten biggest clonotypes. Sequencing input: peripheral blood. The receptors were sampled from a woman aged 70-85 years with acute or convalescent COVID-19.

The genes are TRBV29-1 and TRBJ1-3; the D is unclear. Between the trimmed V and J ends, which lost 5 bases and 0 bases, there was a span of 2 bases. CDR1 and CDR2 (germline): SQVTM, ANQGSEA. CDR3 length equals 11 residues. The CDR3 reads CSVHSGNTIYF. The DNA of the CDR3 is TGCAGCGTTCACTCTGGAAACACCATATATTTT.

V and J are TRBV19 and TRBJ1-5; 7 bases are shared with TRBD1. This CDR3 region has 15 residues. The V gene end was trimmed by 5 bases and the J gene end by 7 bases; junction bases not matched to a gene: 11. Germline CDR1 reads LNHDA; CDR2 reads SQIVND (reference sequence). CDR3 sequence reads: CASSLYRQGEQPQHF. As DNA, the CDR3 is TGTGCCAGTAGTCTATACCGACAGGGAGAGCAGCCCCAGCATTTT.

The chain is built from TRBV7-9 and TRBJ2-7; perhaps TRBD1 as D (6 bases). Trimming shortened V by 1 base and J by 1 base, and 8 bases separated the two germline ends. The CDR3 loop spans 14 amino acids. Germline values: CDR1 SEHNR, CDR2 FQNEAQ (reference sequence). The CDR3 sequence is CASSLGGPSYEQYF. The CDR3 region has the DNA TGTGCCAGCAGCTTAGGGGGGCCTTCCTACGAGCAGTACTTC.

The genes are TRBV28 and TRBJ2-7; 9 nucleotides line up with TRBD1. This CDR3 has 17 amino acids. The ends lost 7 bases at V and 7 bases at J; junction bases unmatched: 20. Germline V lookup: CDR1 MDHEN, CDR2 SYDVKM. CDR3 region: CASTLGTGPSPLLEQYF. DNA for the CDR3: TGTGCCAGCACCTTGGGGACAGGGCCCTCACCACTACTTGAGCAGTACTTC.

V is TRBV30 and J is TRBJ1-6; the D gene is possibly TRBD1 (6 bases). In germline, CDR1 is GTSNPN, CDR2 SVGIG (reference sequence). The CDR3 length is 15 residues. V was trimmed by 7 bases and J by 7 bases, leaving 20 bases between them. The CDR3 DNA is TGTGCCTCCACCCCCTTGCGGGGGCGAAATTCACCCCTCCACTTT. It translates to CASTPLRGRNSPLHF.

This clone came up once. V and J are TRBV7-9 and TRBJ1-5; 8 bases map to TRBD1. Trimming at V came to 4 bases and at J to 1 base, leaving 3 bases not matched to a gene. In germline, CDR1 is SEHNR, CDR2 FQNEAQ (reference sequence). CDR3 length equals 15 residues. CDR3 sequence (DNA): TGTGCCAGCAGCTCCGGACAGGGCAGCAATCAGCCCCAGCATTTT. Residues: CASSSGQGSNQPQHF.

The genes are TRBV5-5 and TRBJ1-3, with D maybe TRBD1 (5 bases). The V end was cut by 0 bases, the J end by 0 bases, with 10 bases between. CDR3 length equals 16 residues. Germline CDR1 is SGHKS and CDR2 is YYEKEE (reference sequence). CDR3 loop: CASSLADRSSGNTIYF. The CDR3 DNA sequence: TGTGCCAGCAGCTTGGCCGACAGAAGCTCTGGAAACACCATATATTTT.

J is TRBJ1-1 and V is TRBV30; D is perhaps TRBD1 (6 bases). The CDR3 consists of 13 residues. Per the germline V gene, CDR1 is GTSNPN and CDR2 is SVGIG (reference sequence). Trimming removed 8 bases from V and 4 bases from J, with 17 bases in between. CDR3 bases: TGTGCCGCCAACAGGGAGTCGGGCACTGAAGCTTTCTTT. This sequence encodes CAANRESGTEAFF.

This sequence joins TRBV19 and TRBJ1-2, with 8 bases identical to TRBD1. CDR1 and CDR2 (germline): LNHDA, SQIVND (reference sequence). The J segment lost 4 bases and the V segment lost 7 bases, leaving 5 bases of the junction unmatched. The CDR3 is made up of 13 amino acids. The CDR3 bases are TGTGCCAGTATTGAGACAGGGGCCTATGGCTACACCTTC. Residues: CASIETGAYGYTF.

The chain employs TRBV27 and TRBJ1-2; D ambiguous. The CDR3 totals 15 residues. The V gene's germline CDR1 is MNHEY and CDR2 SMNVEV (reference sequence). Between the trimmed V and J ends, which lost 3 bases and 4 bases, there was a span of 15 bases. The CDR3 loop is CASSLARSGFYGYTF. The CDR3, as DNA: TGTGCCAGCAGTTTGGCCCGGAGCGGCTTCTATGGCTACACCTTC.

This clone was seen more than once but under ten times. The chain is built from TRBV28 and TRBJ1-5; a possible D gene is TRBD1 (5 bases). The germline V gene encodes CDR1 MDHEN and CDR2 SYDVKM. This CDR3 is built from 15 residues. V was cut by 6 bases and J by 0 bases, with 12 bases left in between. In DNA, the CDR3 is TGTGCCAGCAGGCCGCCAGGGTATAGCAATCAGCCCCAGCATTTT. Translating gives CASRPPGYSNQPQHF.

The chain combines TRBV28 with TRBJ2-1; 8 positions match TRBD2. This CDR3 is built from 16 residues. The trim removed 5 bases at V and 2 bases at J, leaving 8 bases unmatched. Per the germline V gene, CDR1 is MDHEN and CDR2 is SYDVKM. In nucleotides, the CDR3 is TGTGCCAGCAGTCCGCTCGGGGGGGCCCCCTACAATGAGCAGTTCTTC. It encodes CASSPLGGAPYNEQFF.

The chain joins TRBV5-1 to TRBJ2-5; the D gene is possibly TRBD2 (6 bases). The CDR3 is 14 amino acids. V gave up 0 bases and J gave up 6 bases, with 12 bases separating them. The germline gives CDR1 SGHRS, CDR2 YFSETQ. The CDR3 protein is CASSLGTAGKTQYF. The CDR3, as DNA: TGCGCCAGCAGCTTGGGCACGGCGGGAAAGACCCAGTACTTC.

V and J are TRBV3-1 (or the pseudogene TRBV3-2) and TRBJ2-2, with D possibly matching TRBD2 (6 bases). Trimming removed 1 base at V and 3 bases at J, with 9 bases between. The CDR3 length is 15 residues. CDR1 is LGHDT and CDR2 is YNNKEL in the germline V gene (reference sequence). The CDR3 sequence: CASSQGTTYTGELFF. In DNA form, the CDR3 reads TGTGCCAGCAGCCAAGGGACTACCTACACCGGGGAGCTGTTTTTT.

The V and J genes are TRBV9 and TRBJ2-7; D might be TRBD1 (5 bases). Deletions cut 3 bases from V and 6 bases from J, with 19 bases between. CDR1 and CDR2 from the germline V gene are SGDLS and YYNGEE. The CDR3 is 15 amino acids. Here the CDR3 DNA reads TGTGCCAGCAGCGCCGTGCAGGGAAGAGTGTGCGAGCAGTACTTC. This translates into CASSAVQGRVCEQYF.

The chain employs TRBV12-3 or TRBV12-4 and TRBJ1-2; perhaps TRBD1 as D (5 bases). Trimming removed 6 bases from V and 4 bases from J, with 12 bases in between. This CDR3 has 13 amino acids. The CDR3 loop is CASSLTGIYGYTF. The CDR3 DNA sequence: TGTGCCAGCAGCCTTACAGGAATCTATGGCTACACCTTC.

A single count supports this clone. The chain combines TRBV24-1 with TRBJ2-1, with TRBD2 matching 8 bases. CDR1 KGHDR and CDR2 SFDVKD come from the germline V gene. The V gene end was trimmed by 4 bases and the J gene end by 4 bases; junction bases not matched to a gene: 8. This CDR3 is built from 16 residues. The CDR3 here is CATSEGAGVLYNEQFF. CDR3 coding DNA: TGTGCCACCAGTGAAGGAGCGGGAGTCCTATACAATGAGCAGTTCTTC.

The gene calls are TRBV3-1 (or the pseudogene TRBV3-2) and TRBJ1-1, with D perhaps matching TRBD1 (5 bases). Germline CDR1 and CDR2: LGHDT and YNNKEL (reference sequence). This CDR3 spans 13 amino acids. Trimming took 4 bases from V and 1 from J, leaving 7 bases between them. Written as DNA, the CDR3 is TGTGCCAGCAGCCCCGGGGGGAACACTGAAGCTTTCTTT. Amino acids: CASSPGGNTEAFF.

This clone showed up just once. This rearrangement joins TRBV11-2 to TRBJ2-1, with 12 bases matching TRBD2. With V trimmed by 1 base and J by 10 bases, 2 bases remained unmatched. Germline V CDR1 and CDR2: SGHAT, FQNNGV. The CDR3 covers 14 residues. This CDR3 is CASSLVGLAGEQFF. The CDR3 DNA follows: TGTGCCAGCAGCTTAGTAGGACTAGCGGGAGAGCAGTTCTTC.

This chain links TRBV5-1 with TRBJ2-3; tentatively, D is TRBD2 (5 bases). The CDR3 has 14 residues. Trimming cost V 7 bases and J 6 bases, with 18 bases left between them. Germline CDR1 is SGHRS and CDR2 is YFSETQ. CDR3 amino acids: CASSLRGIGDTQYF. The CDR3, as DNA: TGCGCCAGCTCTCTCCGGGGAATTGGGGATACGCAGTATTTT.

The rearrangement joins TRBV28 to TRBJ1-2, with TRBD1 identical over 7 bases. The length of the CDR3 is 15 residues. From germline, CDR1 is MDHEN and CDR2 SYDVKM. The junction had 10 bases not matched to a gene; V was cut back by 5 bases and J by 4 bases. DNA for the CDR3: TGTGCCAGCAGTCCGACAGGGTTTAAATCCTATGGCTACACCTTC. As protein: CASSPTGFKSYGYTF.

V is TRBV28 and J is TRBJ2-2; possible D gene TRBD1, 6 bases. The CDR3 covers 15 residues. Germline assignment: CDR1 MDHEN and CDR2 SYDVKM. With 4 bases removed from V and 9 bases from J, the gap between germline ends came to 18 bases. In nucleotides, the CDR3 is TGTGCCAGCAGTTCCCCACAGGGTCTGGGGAGGGAGCTGTTTTTT. Amino acid sequence: CASSSPQGLGRELFF. The entire variable domain, with the rest obtained from reference TRBV28 and TRBJ2-2, is as follows: DVKVTQSSRYLVKRTGEKVFLECVQDMDHENMFWYRQDPGLGLRLIYFSYDVKMKEKGDIPEGYSVSREKKERFSLILESASTNQTSMYLCASSSPQGLGRELFFGEGSRLTVL.

The CDR3 region is CASSSVVAGADTQYF. For the CDR3, the DNA is TGTGCCAGCAGTTCGGTGGTAGCGGGGGCGGATACGCAGTATTTT. The V gene is TRBV5-4, the J gene TRBJ2-3; TRBD2 agrees at 9 bases. CDR1 is SGHNT and CDR2 is YYREEE in the germline V gene (reference sequence). There are 15 residues in the CDR3. J lost 6 bases, V lost 5 bases, and 10 bases had no gene match.